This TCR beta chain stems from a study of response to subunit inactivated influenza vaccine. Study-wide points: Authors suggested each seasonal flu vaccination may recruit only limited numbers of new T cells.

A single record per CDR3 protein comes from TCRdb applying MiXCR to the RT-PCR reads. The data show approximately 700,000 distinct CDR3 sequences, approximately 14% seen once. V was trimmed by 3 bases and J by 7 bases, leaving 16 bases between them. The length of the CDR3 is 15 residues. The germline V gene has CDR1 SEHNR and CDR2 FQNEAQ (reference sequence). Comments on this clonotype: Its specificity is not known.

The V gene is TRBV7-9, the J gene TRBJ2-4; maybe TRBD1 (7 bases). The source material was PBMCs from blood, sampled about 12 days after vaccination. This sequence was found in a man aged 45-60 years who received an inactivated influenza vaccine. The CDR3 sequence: CASSFPGGNKNIQYF. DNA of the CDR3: TGTGCCAGCAGCTTTCCAGGGGGGAACAAGAACATTCAGTACTTC.